This T cell receptor beta chain stems from a study of Ad26.COV2.S vaccination and SARS-CoV-2 variants (dated by TCRdb to 2020 to 2022). Turning to the overall study: Donors in the vaccine arm were drawn from COV1001, a phase I-IIa trial of Ad26.COV2.S in healthy adults that was multicentre, randomized, double-blind and placebo-controlled. Participants in the trial were split at random into five groups of five each, receiving low-dose or high-dose Ad26.COV2.S once or twice, or else placebo on both occasions. Investigators remained blinded to trial group allocation during experiments and outcome assessment. Dosing of Ad26.COV2.S was intramuscular, at either 5x10^10 or 1x10^11 viral particles, delivered as one shot or as two shots spaced 56 days apart. A total of 32 samples were included in the TCR-sequenced set, comprising some 20 Ad26.COV2.S vaccine recipients, 5 placebo recipients and 8 SARS-CoV-2 convalescent individuals. Sequencing of the TCRbeta repertoire served to evaluate the specificity and breadth of SARS-CoV-2-reactive T cell receptors following Ad26.COV2.S vaccination. Summary of the overall study and its limitations: It was noted by the authors that total T cell responses may have been underestimated by the TCR breadth and depth analyses. After vaccination, spike-specific CD8+ and CD4+ T cell responses were reported to show substantial breadth. The study lacked the statistical power to compare responses across vaccine doses or regimens. Non-spike TCR breadth was comparable between vaccine and placebo recipients, consistent with the vaccine containing only spike. Higher spike-specific TCR breadth was observed in Ad26.COV2.S recipients than in placebo recipients (P = 0.0014).

The immunoSEQ Assay was used to sequence TCRbeta CDR3 regions. After extraction, genomic DNA underwent amplification by bias-controlled multiplex PCR, followed by high-throughput sequencing. The original pipeline was this. Collapsing and filtering of sequences were performed to quantify the absolute abundance of each unique TCRbeta CDR3 region. T cell fraction was estimated by normalizing TCRbeta template counts to usable DNA, which was measured by amplifying reference genes present in all nucleated cells. Repertoire TCRs were annotated as SARS-CoV-2-specific by exact matching of V gene, CDR3 amino acid sequence and J gene to a known reactive TCR set. MIRA supplied the reference SARS-CoV-2 TCR set, which was filtered for enrichment in COVID-19-positive ImmuneCODE repertoires so that public or cross-reactive TCRs were removed. Drawing on the MIRA antigens, annotated TCRs were analysed further at the level of specific ORF or position within ORF. Breadth was defined as the number of annotated unique rearrangements divided by the total number of unique productive rearrangements, and depth was defined as the summed frequency of the annotated unique rearrangements. TCR breadth was compared between groups using two-sided Wilcoxon rank-sum tests. TCRdb re-hosts the immuneACCESS table, in-frame sequences only. Its copies lack some clones; in the studies checked, an unresolved V gene accounts for under half of them, and the cause for the rest is not known. V, J and clone size are those of that table, while D and trimming were read from the DNA. The sample table holds around 300,000 clones, of which 86% were seen once. About 11% of the sample is taken by the ten largest.

From the germline V gene (reference sequence), CDR1 is DFQATT and CDR2 is SNEGSKA. Taken from cysteine to phenylalanine, the CDR3 has 14 residues. Of the read, only the CDR3 DNA is kept; its 42 bases are in frame from base 1. The trim is 3 bases for V and 3 bases for J, with a gap of 12 bases between the germline ends. The sample's treatment or condition, from its label and the paper: 15 to 20 received Ad26.COV2.S at low or high dose, single or two shots; about five received placebo; per-sample allocation not given. Repertoires of vaccine and placebo recipients were sequenced from samples collected on day 63 after the first injection. Between 29 July and 7 August 2020, Cohort 1b enrolled around 25 adults aged 18-55 years at one site in Boston, USA. Ad26.COV2.S was a replication-incompetent adenovirus type 26 vector expressing a prefusion-stabilized SARS-CoV-2 spike protein from the original Wuhan strain.

Turning to this clone: No antigen is known for it. Base qualities were left out, and no much larger clone turns up one base away.

The TCR was taken from a person between 18 and 59 years old who received the Ad26.COV2.S COVID-19 vaccine or a placebo. The sequence joins TRBV20-1 to TRBJ2-1; the D gene is perhaps TRBD2, from 6 matching bases. This specimen consisted of peripheral blood, obtained in a trial of Ad26.COV2.S vaccine versus placebo. CDR3 reads: CSASTAGHYNEQFF. The sequence in DNA is TGCAGTGCTAGTACAGCGGGTCACTACAATGAGCAGTTCTTC.